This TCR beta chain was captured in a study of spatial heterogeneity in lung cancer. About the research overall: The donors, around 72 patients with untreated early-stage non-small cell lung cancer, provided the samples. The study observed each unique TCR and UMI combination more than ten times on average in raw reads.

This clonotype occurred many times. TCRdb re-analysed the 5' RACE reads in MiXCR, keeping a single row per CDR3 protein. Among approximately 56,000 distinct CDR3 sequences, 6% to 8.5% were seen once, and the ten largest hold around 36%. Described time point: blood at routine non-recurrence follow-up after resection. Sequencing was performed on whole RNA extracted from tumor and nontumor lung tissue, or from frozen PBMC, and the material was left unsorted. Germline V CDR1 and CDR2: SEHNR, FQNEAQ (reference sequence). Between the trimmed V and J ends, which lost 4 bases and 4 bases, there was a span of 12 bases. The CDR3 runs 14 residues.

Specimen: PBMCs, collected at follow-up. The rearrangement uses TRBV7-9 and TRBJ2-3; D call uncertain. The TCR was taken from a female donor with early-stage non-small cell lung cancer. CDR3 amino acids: CASSSLAFSDTQYF. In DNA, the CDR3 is TGTGCCAGCAGCTCCCTTGCTTTCTCAGATACGCAGTATTTT.